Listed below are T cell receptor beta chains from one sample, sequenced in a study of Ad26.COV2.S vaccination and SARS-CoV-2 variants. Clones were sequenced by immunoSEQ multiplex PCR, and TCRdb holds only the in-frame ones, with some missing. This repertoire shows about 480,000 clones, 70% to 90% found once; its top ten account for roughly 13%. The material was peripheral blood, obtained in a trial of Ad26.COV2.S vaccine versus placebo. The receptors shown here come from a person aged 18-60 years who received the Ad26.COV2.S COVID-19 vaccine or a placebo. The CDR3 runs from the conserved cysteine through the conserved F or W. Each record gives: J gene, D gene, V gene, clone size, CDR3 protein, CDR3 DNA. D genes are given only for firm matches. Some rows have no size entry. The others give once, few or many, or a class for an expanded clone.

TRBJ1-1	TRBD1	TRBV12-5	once	CASGLVLGQQNTEAFF	TGTGCTAGTGGTTTGGTTTTGGGACAGCAAAACACTGAAGCTTTCTTT
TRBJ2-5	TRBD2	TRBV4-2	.	CASSPRLAGGVETQYF	TGTGCCAGCAGCCCTCGACTAGCGGGAGGTGTAGAGACCCAGTACTTC
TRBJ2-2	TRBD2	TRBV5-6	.	CASSSLGLAGHDTGELFF	TGTGCCAGCAGCTCATTGGGGCTAGCGGGTCACGACACCGGGGAGCTGTTTTTT
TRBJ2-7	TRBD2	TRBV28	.	CASRYHWTSGRAAEQYF	TGTGCCAGCAGGTACCATTGGACTAGCGGGAGGGCCGCCGAGCAGTACTTC
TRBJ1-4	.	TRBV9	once	CASSVGQINEKLFF	TGTGCCAGCAGCGTAGGGCAGATTAATGAAAAACTGTTTTTT
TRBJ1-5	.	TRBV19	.	CASSFKGPQHF	TGTGCCAGTAGCTTCAAAGGGCCCCAGCATTTT
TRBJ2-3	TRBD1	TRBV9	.	CASSTQGALSTDTQYF	TGTGCCAGCAGCACCCAGGGGGCCCTTAGCACAGATACGCAGTATTTT
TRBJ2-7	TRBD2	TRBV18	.	CASSTGTTSGGAYEQYF	TGTGCCAGCTCAACGGGGACCACTAGCGGAGGGGCCTACGAGCAGTACTTC
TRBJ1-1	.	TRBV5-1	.	CASSLVASIMNTEAFF	TGCGCCAGCAGCTTGGTCGCCAGCATCATGAACACTGAAGCTTTCTTT
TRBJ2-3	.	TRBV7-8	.	CASSLEGLLATDTQYF	TGTGCCAGCAGCTTAGAGGGACTCCTTGCTACAGATACGCAGTATTTT
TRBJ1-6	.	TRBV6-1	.	CASSDRWDANNSPLHF	TGTGCCAGCAGTGATCGTTGGGACGCAAATAATTCACCCCTCCACTTT
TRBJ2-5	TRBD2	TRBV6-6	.	CASSYGGLAGSETQYF	TGTGCCAGCAGTTACGGGGGCCTAGCGGGGTCGGAGACCCAGTACTTC
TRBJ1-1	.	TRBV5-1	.	CASSLAVGTTEAFF	TGCGCCAGCAGCTTGGCCGTGGGGACCACTGAAGCTTTCTTT
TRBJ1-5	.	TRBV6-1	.	CASSEVGGYNQPQHF	TGTGCCAGCAGTGAAGTTGGGGGATACAATCAGCCCCAGCATTTT
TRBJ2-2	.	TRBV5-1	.	CASSWGQNTGELFF	TGCGCCAGCAGCTGGGGACAGAACACCGGGGAGCTGTTTTTT
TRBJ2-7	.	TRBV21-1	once	CATCPGAGGGYEQYF	TGTGCCACCTGCCCAGGGGCGGGAGGGGGCTACGAGCAGTACTTC
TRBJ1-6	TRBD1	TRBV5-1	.	CASSRDSNSPLHF	TGCGCCAGCAGCCGGGACAGCAATTCACCCCTCCACTTT
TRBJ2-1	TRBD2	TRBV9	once	CASSVDRTSGNEQFF	TGTGCCAGCAGCGTAGATCGGACTAGCGGCAATGAGCAGTTCTTC
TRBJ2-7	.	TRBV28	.	CASSPRTRYEQYF	TGTGCCAGCAGTCCTCGGACTCGCTACGAGCAGTACTTC
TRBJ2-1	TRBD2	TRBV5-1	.	CASSAAFLAGRNEQFF	TGCGCCAGCAGCGCCGCGTTCCTAGCGGGACGCAATGAGCAGTTCTTC
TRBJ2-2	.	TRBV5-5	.	CASSLRTTNTGELFF	TGTGCCAGCAGCTTGAGGACTACGAACACCGGGGAGCTGTTTTTT
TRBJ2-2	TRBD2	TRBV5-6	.	CASSFSLAGGRTGELFF	TGTGCCAGCAGCTTCTCACTAGCGGGAGGTCGGACCGGGGAGCTGTTTTTT
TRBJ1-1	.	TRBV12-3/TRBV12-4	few	CASTATANTEAFF	TGTGCCAGCACCGCCACAGCGAACACTGAAGCTTTCTTT
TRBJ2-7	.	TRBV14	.	CASSHHHEQYF	TGTGCCAGCAGCCACCACCACGAGCAGTACTTC
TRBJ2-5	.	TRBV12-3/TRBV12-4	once	CASRDGKETQYF	TGTGCCAGCAGGGACGGCAAAGAGACCCAGTACTTC
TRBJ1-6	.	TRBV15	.	CATSRDSTLGSPLHF	TGTGCCACCAGCAGAGATTCCACTTTAGGTTCACCCCTCCACTTT
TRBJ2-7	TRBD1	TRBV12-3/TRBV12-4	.	CASSLHQGQAKYF	TGTGCCAGCAGCCTCCATCAGGGACAGGCTAAGTACTTC
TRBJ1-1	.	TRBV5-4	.	CASSLGPGGGLTTTEAFF	TGTGCCAGCAGCTTGGGACCTGGGGGGGGCCTCACGACTACTGAAGCTTTCTTT
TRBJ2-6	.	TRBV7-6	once	CASRSMGSGANVLTF	TGTGCCAGCAGGTCTATGGGCTCTGGGGCCAACGTCCTGACTTTC
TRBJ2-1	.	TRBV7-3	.	CASSFGVNEQFF	TGTGCCAGCAGCTTTGGTGTGAATGAGCAGTTCTTC
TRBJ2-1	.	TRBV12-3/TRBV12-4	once	CASSLAQGKQFF	TGTGCCAGCAGTTTAGCGCAGGGTAAGCAGTTCTTC
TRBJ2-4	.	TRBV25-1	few	CASSEQGLNIQYF	TGTGCCAGCAGTGAACAGGGGTTGAACATTCAGTACTTC
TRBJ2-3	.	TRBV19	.	CASNAARTGTQYF	TGTGCCAGTAACGCGGCCAGGACGGGTACGCAGTATTTT
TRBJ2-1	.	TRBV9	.	CASSAGGLSSYNEQFF	TGTGCCAGCAGCGCAGGGGGACTAAGCTCCTACAATGAGCAGTTCTTC
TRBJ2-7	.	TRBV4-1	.	CASSQVWTSSVYF	TGCGCCAGCAGCCAAGTCTGGACCTCTAGCGTGTACTTC
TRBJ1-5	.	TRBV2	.	CASSEGNQNQPQHF	TGTGCCAGCAGTGAAGGAAACCAAAATCAGCCCCAGCATTTT
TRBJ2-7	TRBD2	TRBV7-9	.	CASRLAGSDEQYF	TGTGCCAGCAGACTAGCGGGTTCGGACGAGCAGTACTTC